What follows are 14 T cell receptor beta chains derived from one specimen sequenced in a study of blood T cell repertoires in COVID-19. Data came from immunoSEQ multiplex PCR; TCRdb stores just in-frame clones and leaves some out. Here the sample spans about 370,000 clones, roughly 86% being singletons. Material: peripheral blood. The receptors stem from a woman in her 30s with COVID-19, enrolled during active disease.

J is TRBJ1-1 and V is TRBV5-1, with D possibly matching TRBD1 (5 bases). Trimming removed 0 bases at V and 5 bases at J, with 14 bases between. CDR3 size: 15 residues. In germline, CDR1 is SGHRS, CDR2 YFSETQ. CDR3 coding DNA: TGCGCCAGCAGCTTGGATGCGGGGGGAAGGACTGAAGCTTTCTTT. Protein product: CASSLDAGGRTEAFF.

V and J are TRBV5-1 and TRBJ2-7; TRBD2 aligns across 10 bases. The CDR3 contains 15 residues. V lost 3 bases, J lost 2 bases, and 5 bases stayed unmatched. CDR1 and CDR2 from the germline V gene are SGHRS and YFSETQ. CDR3 bases: TGCGCCAGCAGCTCGGGACTAGCGCCAACCTACGAGCAGTACTTC. Translated, it gives CASSSGLAPTYEQYF.

J is TRBJ2-5 and V is TRBV4-3; D is uncertain. The germline gives CDR1 LGHNA, CDR2 YSLEER. The CDR3 is 16 residues long. The germline V and J ends were trimmed by 2 bases and 4 bases, with 17 bases remaining between them. The CDR3 DNA sequence: TGCGCCAGCAGCCAATTCGCCGGGTCCACGGGAGAGACCCAGTACTTC. Its protein product is CASSQFAGSTGETQYF.

Only one count was recorded for this clone. This rearrangement joins TRBV19 to TRBJ2-1, with 11 bases lining up with TRBD2. The CDR3 covers 13 residues. The V gene end was trimmed by 9 bases and the J gene end by 3 bases; junction bases not matched to a gene: 1. The V gene's germline CDR1 is LNHDA and CDR2 SQIVND (reference sequence). In nucleotides, the CDR3 is TGTGCCAGCGGGACTAGCGGCTACAATGAGCAGTTCTTC. This codes for CASGTSGYNEQFF.

This chain uses TRBV5-1 with TRBJ2-1; 14 bases match TRBD2. V lost 6 bases and J lost 7; bases outside the gene matches: 15. CDR3 size: 18 residues. Germline CDR1 and CDR2: SGHRS and YFSETQ. The CDR3 nucleotides read TGCGCCAGCAAAACAGTTCCGGGACTAGCGGGAGTCAGAAATGAGCAGTTCTTC. Encoded protein: CASKTVPGLAGVRNEQFF.

The V gene is TRBV5-1, the J gene TRBJ1-1, with D perhaps TRBD1 (5 bases). CDR3 size: 12 residues. Germline V gene lookup returns CDR1 SGHRS and CDR2 YFSETQ. V was clipped by 5 bases and J by 3 bases, with 8 bases between them. The CDR3: CASRSTDTEAFF. As DNA, the CDR3 is TGCGCCAGCAGGTCGACAGACACTGAAGCTTTCTTT.

The DNA of the CDR3 is TGTGCCATCAGAGACGGACAGGGGGAGCCCGGGGAGCTGTTTTTT. It encodes CAIRDGQGEPGELFF. This chain connects TRBV10-3 to TRBJ2-2; TRBD1 matches at 10 bases. The V segment lost 6 bases and the J segment 6 bases; nucleotides outside the gene matches: 7. Germline V gives CDR1 ENHRY, CDR2 SYGVKD. The CDR3 contains 15 residues.

This clone was picked up a small number of times. J is TRBJ2-2 and V is TRBV11-1, with TRBD1 matching 8 bases. CDR1 is SGHAT and CDR2 is FQDESV in the germline V gene (reference sequence). With 3 bases clipped from V and 4 bases from J, the junction kept 1 base outside the gene matches. The CDR3 has 14 amino acids. For the CDR3, the DNA is TGTGCCAGCAGCTTTACAGGGGGCACCGGGGAGCTGTTTTTT. Translation: CASSFTGGTGELFF.

V usage is TRBV12-3 or TRBV12-4 and J usage is TRBJ1-1, with a tentative D call TRBD1 (6 bases). The V end was cut by 0 bases, the J end by 13 bases, with 15 bases between. The CDR3 extends over 13 amino acids. CDR3 bases: TGTGCCAGCAGTTTAGCGCCGAGCCCCAGGGGTTTCTTT. This sequence encodes CASSLAPSPRGFF.

The chain links TRBV7-6 to TRBJ2-7; TRBD2 matches 8 bases. Germline loops: CDR1 SGHVS, CDR2 FNYEAQ. The CDR3 consists of 14 residues. The trim removed 5 bases at V and 4 bases at J, leaving 7 bases unmatched. The CDR3 reads CASSPLAAQYEQYF. In nucleotides, the CDR3 is TGTGCCAGCAGCCCACTAGCGGCTCAATACGAGCAGTACTTC.

This chain connects TRBV6-2 or TRBV6-3 to TRBJ2-1; D possibly corresponds to TRBD2 (6 bases). Germline V gene lookup returns CDR1 MNHEY and CDR2 SVGEGT. Trimming took off 5 bases at V and 9 bases at J, with 11 bases between the two ends. This CDR3 contains 12 residues. Written as DNA, the CDR3 is TGTGCCAGCAGTCCGTTAGCGGCTGAGCAGTTCTTC. Its protein product is CASSPLAAEQFF.

This clone was picked up one time. The rearrangement joins TRBV30 to TRBJ1-2; no clear D. The CDR3 runs 13 residues. V was trimmed by 3 bases and J by 7 bases, leaving 15 bases between them. Germline values: CDR1 GTSNPN, CDR2 SVGIG (reference sequence). The CDR3 reads CAWRPRNLLGYTF. CDR3 in DNA: TGTGCCTGGAGACCCAGGAATCTCCTTGGCTACACCTTC. The whole variable domain, remainder taken from reference TRBV30 and TRBJ1-2, is SQTIHQWPATLVQPVGSPLSLECTVEGTSNPNLYWYRQAAGRGLQLLFYSVGIGQISSEVPQNLSASRPQDRQFILSSKKLLLSDSGFYLCAWRPRNLLGYTFGSGTRLTVV.

This sequence joins TRBV10-3 and TRBJ2-7, with D hard to call. V gave up 3 bases and J gave up 4 bases, with 4 bases separating them. The CDR3 contains 11 residues. Looked up from germline, CDR1 is ENHRY and CDR2 is SYGVKD. The CDR3 sequence is CAISDQYEQYF. CDR3 DNA sequence: TGTGCCATCAGTGATCAATACGAGCAGTACTTC.

The V and J genes are TRBV19 and TRBJ1-5; 7 nucleotides line up with TRBD1. Germline lookup yields CDR1 LNHDA and CDR2 SQIVND (reference sequence). The CDR3 has 17 amino acids. V was clipped by 4 bases and J by 0 bases; unmatched bases: 9. The CDR3 region has the DNA TGTGCCAGTAGTACGGGACAGCCCGCTTATAGCAATCAGCCCCAGCATTTT. It is translated as CASSTGQPAYSNQPQHF.